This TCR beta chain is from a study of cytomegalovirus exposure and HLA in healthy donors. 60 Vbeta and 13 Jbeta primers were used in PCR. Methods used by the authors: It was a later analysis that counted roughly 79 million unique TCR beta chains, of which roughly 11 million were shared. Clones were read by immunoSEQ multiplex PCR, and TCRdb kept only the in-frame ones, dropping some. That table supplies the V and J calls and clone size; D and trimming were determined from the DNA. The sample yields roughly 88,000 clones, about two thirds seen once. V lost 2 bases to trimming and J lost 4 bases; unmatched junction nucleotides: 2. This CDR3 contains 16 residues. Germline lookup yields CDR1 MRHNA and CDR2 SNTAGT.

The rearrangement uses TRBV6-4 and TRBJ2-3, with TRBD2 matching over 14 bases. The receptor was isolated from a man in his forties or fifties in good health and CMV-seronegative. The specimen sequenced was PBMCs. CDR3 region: CASSDRLAGGPDTQYF. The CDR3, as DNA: TGTGCCAGCAGTGACCGACTAGCGGGGGGGCCAGATACGCAGTATTTT.